These 30 T cell receptor beta chains were all obtained from the same sample, sequenced in a study of CD8+ T cells in alopecia areata. Once RNA had been extracted, it was reverse transcribed into cDNA to act as the sequencing template. TCRdb keeps only in-frame clones here, not all; method: immunoSEQ multiplex PCR. Recorded here are 290,000 or so clones, none singletons. Cell sorting was performed on pooled cutaneous lymph node cells with CD4, CD8alpha, NKG2D, NKG2ACE and other markers. Sequenced input: CD4+ T cells sorted from a lymph node. The receptor source for this set is a C3H/HeJ mouse with alopecia areata. This strain's MHC haplotype is H2-k.

This clone came up a few times. Mouse germline and gene names are used. The read ends 4 residues shy of where the CDR3 ends; the end is completed using the germline J gene. The J gene is TRBJ2-7, the V gene TRBV13-3; D possibly corresponds to TRBD1 (6 bases). In germline, CDR1 is NNHDY, CDR2 SYVADS. The CDR3 is 13 amino acids. Deletions cut 4 bases from V and 3 bases from J, with 11 bases between. CDR3 DNA (partial): TGTGCCAGCAGTCGCCGGGACAACTAT. It encodes CASSRRDNY. The whole CDR3 is CASSRRDNYEQYF.

A note on this clone: These gene names are mouse names. Read sequence stops 4 residues before the CDR3 end, and the germline J gene provides the missing end. The chain is built from TRBV13-1 and TRBJ1-1; 11 bases fit TRBD1. CDR3 length equals 15 residues. CDR1 is NSHNY and CDR2 is SYGAGN in the germline V gene. This chain's CDR3 is CASSAAGTGGAEVFF. CDR3 DNA, as far as it was read: TGTGCCAGCAGTGCCGCCGGGACAGGGGGAGCA.

In regard to this clone: Gene labels here are mouse ones. The read falls 4 residues short of the CDR3 end, and the missing part is taken from the germline J gene. The chain couples TRBV12-1 to TRBJ1-2; 12 bases fit TRBD1. This CDR3 is built from 17 residues. J lost 0 bases, V lost 0 bases, and 4 bases had no gene match. Germline V gene sequence: CDR1 SGHSN, CDR2 HYEKVE. The CDR3 protein is CASSLVGTGGSNSDYTF. The DNA read from the CDR3 is TGTGCCAGCTCTCTCGTTGGGACAGGGGGCTCAAACTCC.

This clone appeared a few times. Mouse gene names and germline throughout. The observed sequence ends 4 residues before the CDR3 terminus, with the missing tail filled in from the germline J gene. This chain connects TRBV31 to TRBJ2-2, with 11 bases that match TRBD2. This CDR3 has 17 amino acids. Germline CDR1 reads GKSSPN; CDR2 reads SITVG. V trimming: 3 bases; J trimming: 2 bases; junction bases outside the gene matches: 8. CDR3 bases read: TGTGCCTGGAGCCCTGGGACTGGGGGATTGAACACCGGG. Translation: CAWSPGTGGLNTG. The entire CDR3 reads CAWSPGTGGLNTGQLYF.

This clone was seen only a few times. Gene names follow the mouse nomenclature. The read terminates 4 residues ahead of where the CDR3 ends, so the germline J gene completes it. Other DNA sequences in this specimen translate into the identical CDR3. This chain links TRBV13-1 with TRBJ2-7, with D maybe TRBD2 (6 bases). The CDR3 runs to 14 residues. The germline V gene encodes CDR1 NSHNY and CDR2 SYGAGN. This CDR3 is CASSDGTGFYEQYF. The DNA read from the CDR3 is TGTGCCAGCAGTGATGGCACTGGGTTTTAT.

To note about this clone: Each gene name is a mouse one. The observed sequence ends 4 residues before the CDR3 terminus, with the missing tail filled in from the germline J gene. This sample includes further DNA sequences coding for the same CDR3. The chain recombines TRBV1 with TRBJ2-5, with 9 bases lining up with TRBD2. CDR1 and CDR2 from the germline V gene are NSQYPW and LRSPGD (reference sequence). The V and J ends lost 4 bases and 3 bases, in that order; junction bases with no gene match: 2. The length of the CDR3 is 14 residues. The CDR3 region is CTCSGDWVQDTQYF. The part of the CDR3 DNA that was read is TGCACCTGCAGTGGGGACTGGGTACAAGAC.

On this clone: Germline and genes here are mouse. The observed sequence ends 4 residues before the CDR3 terminus, with the missing tail filled in from the germline J gene. The chain is built from TRBV19 and TRBJ2-1, with 10 nucleotides matching TRBD2. The germline V gene encodes CDR1 FNHDT and CDR2 SITEND (reference sequence). The CDR3 is 14 residues long. Trimming removed 5 bases from V and 6 bases from J; junction bases left unmatched: 5. The CDR3 is CASSHWGGSAEQFF. Partial CDR3 DNA: TGTGCCAGCAGCCACTGGGGGGGATCTGCT.

A remark on this clone: Gene names are mouse gene names. The read terminates 4 residues ahead of where the CDR3 ends, so the germline J gene completes it. This sample also contains other DNA sequences that code for the same CDR3. The gene calls are TRBV1 and TRBJ2-1, with TRBD1 matching 7 bases. The V gene's germline CDR1 is NSQYPW and CDR2 LRSPGD (reference sequence). V lost 1 base, J lost 3 bases, and 0 bases stayed unmatched. The CDR3 extends over 14 amino acids. CDR3 sequence: CTCSAGTGYAEQFF. The DNA read from the CDR3 is TGCACCTGCAGTGCAGGGACAGGCTATGCT.

This clone was detected ten times or more. Here the gene names and germline are mouse. The read ends 4 residues before the CDR3 terminus; that terminus is restored from the germline J gene. Other DNA variants within this sample encode the same CDR3. The genes are TRBV5 and TRBJ2-7; 10 nucleotides line up with TRBD2. This CDR3 has 15 amino acids. From germline, CDR1 is LGHNA and CDR2 YNLKQL (reference sequence). With 3 bases clipped from V and 0 bases from J, the junction kept 2 bases outside the gene matches. The CDR3 bases that were read are TGTGCCAGCAGCCAGGACTGGGGGAGCTCCTAT. This gives the protein CASSQDWGSSY. The whole CDR3 protein reads CASSQDWGSSYEQYF.

This clone has a count of ten or more. The genes are named according to mouse. The read finishes 4 residues shy of the CDR3 end, and the germline J gene is used to complete it. The same CDR3 also results from other DNA sequences found in this sample. The chain couples TRBV1 to TRBJ2-7; no clear D gene. The ends were cut back, 0 bases at V and 3 bases at J, with 3 bases in the middle. Germline CDR1 and CDR2: NSQYPW and LRSPGD (reference sequence). This CDR3 spans 12 amino acids. The sequenced CDR3 bases are TGCACCTGCAGTGCAGAGGGCTAT. Amino acid sequence: CTCSAEGY. The full CDR3 protein reads CTCSAEGYEQYF.

A word on this clone: Any gene name here is a mouse gene name. The read stops 4 residues short of the end of the CDR3; the missing end is completed from the germline J gene. This chain links TRBV19 with TRBJ2-4, with 9 nucleotides matching TRBD2. The CDR3 contains 14 residues. From germline, CDR1 is FNHDT and CDR2 SITEND (reference sequence). Here the CDR3 reads CASSIVLGGNTLYF. The sequenced part of the CDR3 DNA is TGTGCCAGCAGTATAGTCCTGGGGGGGAAC.

This clone occurred a few times. Mouse gene names apply. The CDR3 end lies 4 residues beyond the end of the read and is filled in from the germline J gene. The V call is TRBV13-2, the J call TRBJ2-3; TRBD1 aligns across 8 bases. Trimming took 4 bases from V and 1 from J; bases not matched to a gene: 2. This CDR3 region has 14 residues. Germline CDR1 NNHNN, CDR2 SYGAGS (reference sequence). The chain's CDR3 is CASGKGQGAETLYF. Incomplete CDR3 DNA: TGTGCCAGCGGTAAGGGACAGGGTGCAGAA.

In the case of this clone: Mouse gene names apply. The missing CDR3 end, 4 residues past where the read stops, is filled in from the germline J gene. The J gene is TRBJ2-1, the V gene TRBV13-3, with TRBD1 matching over 10 bases. Germline V lookup: CDR1 NNHDY, CDR2 SYVADS. The CDR3 length is 15 residues. The CDR3 is CASSDVRDRGPEQFF. CDR3 bases read: TGTGCCAGCAGTGATGTCAGGGACAGGGGTCCT.

This clone showed up just a few times. Gene names are mouse gene names. The CDR3 is cut off 4 residues early in the read; its end comes from the germline J gene. In the same sample, other DNA sequences code for this CDR3. The J gene is TRBJ2-1, the V gene TRBV13-1, with a tentative D call TRBD1 (6 bases). Germline V gene data show CDR1 as NSHNY and CDR2 as SYGAGN. The CDR3 covers 13 residues. V lost 4 bases and J 6 bases, leaving 11 bases between the germline ends. This CDR3 is CASSLQGSAEQFF. CDR3 bases read: TGTGCCAGCAGTCTACAGGGAAGTGCT.

This clone was found a few times. Each gene name is a mouse one. The CDR3 is cut off 4 residues early in the read; its end comes from the germline J gene. Other nucleotide sequences in the sample specify the same CDR3. The chain carries TRBV31 and TRBJ2-7; 7 nucleotides line up with TRBD1. The CDR3 contains 11 residues. The germline CDR1 and CDR2 sequences are GKSSPN and SITVG. This CDR3 is CAWRTGYEQYF. CDR3 bases read: TGTGCCTGGAGGACAGGGTAT.

A remark on this clone: Mouse names are used for the genes. The read falls 4 residues short of the CDR3 end, and the missing part is taken from the germline J gene. This rearrangement joins TRBV13-1 to TRBJ1-1; D is perhaps TRBD1 (5 bases). The CDR3 runs 16 residues. CDR1 and CDR2 (germline): NSHNY, SYGAGN. V gave up 2 bases and J gave up 3 bases, with 17 bases separating them. The DNA read from the CDR3 is TGTGCCAGCAGTGAAGCGCCTGCAGGGAGGGACACA. Amino acids: CASSEAPAGRDT. The entire CDR3 protein is CASSEAPAGRDTEVFF.

Comments on this clone: Gene labels here are mouse ones. The read gets to within 4 residues of the CDR3 end, and the germline J gene fills in the rest. Other DNA sequences in the same sample also yield this CDR3. The chain employs TRBV13-3 and TRBJ2-3; D remains ambiguous. CDR3 size: 13 residues. The germline CDR1 and CDR2 sequences are NNHDY and SYVADS. Trimming stripped 4 bases from V and 0 bases from J, with 6 bases between. CDR3 DNA (partial): TGTGCCAGCAGTCGACAAAGTGCAGAA. This sequence encodes CASSRQSAE. The entire CDR3 protein reads CASSRQSAETLYF.

To note about this clone: Germline and genes here are mouse. The read terminates 4 residues before the CDR3 end, so the remaining end is supplied by the germline J gene. Other nucleotide sequences in the sample specify the same CDR3. The rearrangement uses TRBV31 and TRBJ1-2; the D is unclear. Trimming stripped 1 base from V and 1 base from J, with 4 bases between. CDR3 length equals 12 residues. Germline CDR1 GKSSPN, CDR2 SITVG. The CDR3 protein is CAWSQGNSDYTF. The covered CDR3 bases are TGTGCCTGGAGTCAGGGAAACTCC.

This clone was counted at least ten times. All gene names here are mouse names. The read comes to an end 4 residues before the CDR3 does, leaving the germline J gene to fill in the end. V and J are TRBV17 and TRBJ2-7, with D maybe TRBD1 (6 bases). CDR1 and CDR2 (germline): MNHDT, YYDKIL. The CDR3 has 15 amino acids. The sequenced CDR3 bases are TGTGCTAGCAGTAGAGATCTCAGGGGACCTTAT. This encodes CASSRDLRGPY. The entire CDR3 protein is CASSRDLRGPYEQYF.

The sample holds a few counts of this clone. Mouse gene names and germline throughout. The read stops 4 residues short of the end of the CDR3; the missing end is completed from the germline J gene. The V call is TRBV1, the J call TRBJ2-5, with D tentatively TRBD1 (6 bases). The CDR3 runs to 14 residues. Deletions cut 4 bases from V and 3 bases from J, with 11 bases between. Germline CDR1 reads NSQYPW; CDR2 reads LRSPGD (reference sequence). CDR3 sequence: CTCSDRVGQDTQYF. The CDR3 DNA, read in part, is TGCACCTGCAGTGACAGGGTCGGGCAAGAC.

In the case of this clone: Mouse gene names and germline throughout. The read ends 3 residues before the CDR3 terminus; that terminus is restored from the germline J gene. This chain links TRBV13-1 with TRBJ1-6, with D perhaps TRBD1 (5 bases). TRBJ1-6 has ORF status, its function being uncertain. The CDR3 runs 13 residues. The V gene lost 2 bases and the J gene lost 9 bases, with 9 bases spanning the gap. Germline-derived CDR1 and CDR2 are NSHNY and SYGAGN. The CDR3 is CASSEGGGSPLYF. The DNA read from the CDR3 is TGTGCCAGCAGTGAAGGTGGGGGTTCGCCC.

This clone was seen more than once but under ten times. The genes and germline here are from mouse. The read is 4 residues too short to cover the CDR3 end, so that end is filled in from the germline J gene. The chain links TRBV5 to TRBJ2-2; the D gene is possibly TRBD1 (5 bases). CDR1 and CDR2 from the germline V gene are LGHNA and YNLKQL (reference sequence). The ends were cut back, 1 base at V and 1 base at J, with 10 bases in the middle. This CDR3 is built from 16 residues. CDR3: CASSQVQGKNTGQLYF. The covered CDR3 bases are TGTGCCAGCAGCCAAGTCCAGGGAAAAAACACCGGG.

A remark on this clone: Any gene name here is a mouse gene name. The sequence runs out 4 residues before the end of the CDR3; the remainder is reconstructed from the germline J gene. V gene TRBV17 combines with J gene TRBJ1-1; TRBD1 agrees at 7 bases. This CDR3 has 14 residues. Germline loops: CDR1 MNHDT, CDR2 YYDKIL. Unmatched junction bases numbered 3, after V lost 1 base and J lost 4 bases. CDR3 sequence reads: CASSRGQGGTEVFF. The CDR3 bases that were read are TGTGCTAGCAGTAGAGGACAGGGTGGCACA.

This clone was seen more than once but under ten times. Gene names and germline match the mouse. The read comes to an end 4 residues before the CDR3 does, leaving the germline J gene to fill in the end. The same CDR3 arises from other DNA sequences in this sample as well. V and J are TRBV13-1 and TRBJ1-2; D might be TRBD1 (6 bases). The V end lost 3 bases, the J end lost 0 bases, and 9 bases lay between the germline ends. Germline CDR1 is NSHNY and CDR2 is SYGAGN. CDR3 length: 14 amino acids. The DNA read from the CDR3 is TGTGCCAGCAGTGGGGGACAAGCAAACTCC. Translating gives CASSGGQANS. The whole CDR3 is CASSGGQANSDYTF.

Of note for this clone: Any gene name here is a mouse gene name. The read halts 4 residues ahead of the CDR3 end, with the missing end drawn from the germline J gene. The rearrangement links TRBV13-1 to TRBJ2-1; 10 bases align to TRBD2. Germline CDR1 is NSHNY and CDR2 is SYGAGN. This CDR3 region has 18 residues. The CDR3 bases that were read are TGTGCCAGCAGTGATGCGATCGGCTGGGGGGGCGCGGAAGCT. Protein product: CASSDAIGWGGAEA. The whole CDR3 sequence is CASSDAIGWGGAEAEQFF.

This clone showed up many times. The germline and genes are mouse ones. The DNA ends 4 residues before the CDR3 does, and the rest of the CDR3 is filled in from the germline J gene. The sample contains more than one DNA sequence encoding this CDR3. The chain recombines TRBV5 with TRBJ2-3; weak D call: TRBD1 (6 bases). Deletions cut 4 bases from V and 0 bases from J, with 8 bases between. This CDR3 has 14 amino acids. Germline-derived CDR1 and CDR2 are LGHNA and YNLKQL (reference sequence). Incomplete CDR3 DNA: TGTGCCAGCAGCCCACAGGGTAGTGCAGAA. Translated, it gives CASSPQGSAE. The CDR3 reads in full as CASSPQGSAETLYF.

This clone has only a few counts. The genes are named according to mouse. The read terminates 4 residues before the CDR3 end, so the remaining end is supplied by the germline J gene. This rearrangement joins TRBV13-1 to TRBJ2-5; 7 positions agree with TRBD1. Trimming removed 9 bases from V and 0 bases from J; junction bases left unmatched: 4. CDR1 is NSHNY and CDR2 is SYGAGN in the germline V gene. The CDR3 has 13 residues. CDR3 sequence: CATTGVNQDTQYF. CDR3 DNA (partial): TGTGCCACAACAGGGGTTAACCAAGAC.

With respect to this clone: Gene names and germline refer to mouse. The read falls 4 residues short of the CDR3 end, and the missing part is taken from the germline J gene. The V gene is TRBV17, the J gene TRBJ2-7; 8 bases fit TRBD2. The J segment lost 0 bases and the V segment lost 1 base, leaving 5 bases of the junction unmatched. The CDR3 has 16 amino acids. Germline lookup yields CDR1 MNHDT and CDR2 YYDKIL. This CDR3 reads CASSRGGGLDSYEQYF. The CDR3 bases that were read are TGTGCTAGCAGTAGAGGGGGGGGCTTAGACTCCTAT.

This clone was counted between two and nine times. The germline and genes are mouse ones. The same CDR3 arises from other DNA sequences in this sample as well. The chain's CDR3 is CASSQVGGSSAETLYF. The part of the CDR3 DNA that was read is TGTGCCAGCAGCCAAGTTGGGGGTTCTAGTGCAGAA. V and J are TRBV5 and TRBJ2-3, with D perhaps matching TRBD2 (6 bases). The observed sequence ends 4 residues before the CDR3 terminus, with the missing tail filled in from the germline J gene. CDR3 size: 16 residues. The germline V gene encodes CDR1 LGHNA and CDR2 YNLKQL (reference sequence). Trimming stripped 1 base from V and 0 bases from J, with 11 bases between.

With respect to this clone: The genes and germline here are from mouse. The sequenced fragment ends 4 residues before the CDR3 boundary, so the rest is inferred from the germline J gene. The rearrangement uses TRBV17 and TRBJ1-1, with 9 nucleotides matching TRBD1. The germline V gene has CDR1 MNHDT and CDR2 YYDKIL. There are 14 residues in the CDR3. Here the CDR3 reads CASSRDRQGGEVFF. Incomplete CDR3 DNA: TGTGCTAGCAGTAGAGATCGACAGGGGGGA.